The 4 T cell receptor beta chains below come from one sample, sequenced in a study of cytomegalovirus exposure and HLA in healthy donors. PCR involved 60 Vbeta and 13 Jbeta primers. Clones were sequenced by immunoSEQ multiplex PCR, and TCRdb holds only the in-frame ones, with some missing. The sample consists of about 170,000 clones, 80% of them appearing once. Sequencing was done on a sample of PBMCs. These receptors all stem from a man younger than 40 in good health and CMV-seropositive.

This clone was detected a few times. V and J are TRBV6-1 and TRBJ2-5; D is perhaps TRBD1 (5 bases). Deletions cut 4 bases from V and 2 bases from J, with 11 bases between. Germline V gives CDR1 MNHNS, CDR2 SASEGT. CDR3 length: 14 residues. The CDR3 region has the DNA TGTGCCAGCAGTGGAACAGGAGCGCAAGAGACCCAGTACTTC. Translated: CASSGTGAQETQYF.

V gene TRBV6-6 combines with J gene TRBJ2-7, with 13 positions matching TRBD2. After removal of 5 bases from V and 4 bases from J, the junction contained 8 bases not matched to a gene. Germline loops: CDR1 MNHNY, CDR2 SVGAGI (reference sequence). The CDR3 has 16 residues. The CDR3 sequence: CASSPTGTSGVYEQYF. CDR3 nucleotide sequence: TGTGCCAGCAGTCCAACCGGGACTAGCGGGGTGTACGAGCAGTACTTC.

CDR3 sequence: CSVELANTEAFF. As DNA, the CDR3 is TGCAGCGTCGAACTGGCGAACACTGAAGCTTTCTTT. The V gene is TRBV29-1, the J gene TRBJ1-1; D is unresolved. Germline CDR1 and CDR2: SQVTM and ANQGSEA. Trimming removed 6 bases at V and 1 base at J, with 9 bases between. This CDR3 region has 12 residues.

This clone was seen more than once but under ten times. This chain uses TRBV5-1 with TRBJ1-1, with 8 bases aligning to TRBD1. The CDR3 runs 13 residues. The V gene's germline CDR1 is SGHRS and CDR2 YFSETQ. Losses at the gene ends were 3 bases for V and 5 bases for J; bases not matched to a gene: 3. In DNA form, the CDR3 reads TGCGCCAGCAGCTACGGACAGGGTACTGAAGCTTTCTTT. It codes for CASSYGQGTEAFF.